One and the same sample provided the 28 T cell receptor beta chains below, sequenced in a study of T-cell memory formation after mild COVID-19. TCRdb redid the calling of the 5' RACE reads with MiXCR, one entry per CDR3 protein. The repertoire holds approximately 270,000 distinct CDR3 sequences, with 15% to 20% as singletons. Sequenced material: PBMCs or a T cell subset sorted from them (not recorded which). Receptors were obtained from a man younger than 35 who had mild COVID-19 (a few samples of this study predate the infection). Cell type and time point are not known.

The chain employs TRBV5-1 and TRBJ2-1; 9 positions match TRBD2. The germline CDR1 and CDR2 sequences are SGHRS and YFSETQ. V dropped 4 bases and J dropped 15; count of bases not matched to a gene: 17. The CDR3 has 15 amino acids. CDR3 sequence (DNA): TGCGCCAGCAGCCCCACTCCGAATTGGCGGGGGGGCCTGTTCTTC. Translation gives CASSPTPNWRGGLFF.

This clonotype was counted only a few times. The chain links TRBV6-6 to TRBJ2-4; 8 nucleotides align to TRBD1. V lost 10 bases, J lost 5 bases, and 4 bases stayed unmatched. CDR3 length equals 12 residues. The germline V gene encodes CDR1 MNHNY and CDR2 SVGAGI (reference sequence). CDR3 protein: CANGQGENIQYF. In nucleotides, the CDR3 is TGTGCCAACGGACAGGGAGAAAACATTCAGTACTTC.

This clonotype occurred a few times. CDR3 residues: CASSWTDYGYTF. CDR3 DNA: TGTGCCAGCAGTTGGACGGATTATGGCTACACCTTC. The chain employs TRBV28 and TRBJ1-2; D gene ambiguous. There are 12 residues in the CDR3. V lost 4 bases and J lost 5, with 8 bases in between. Germline CDR1 and CDR2: MDHEN and SYDVKM.

This clonotype was recorded many times. This chain uses TRBV27 with TRBJ1-4, with 10 bases aligning to TRBD1. CDR3 length equals 14 residues. Trimming at V came to 5 bases and at J to 10 bases, leaving 7 bases not matched to a gene. The V gene's germline CDR1 is MNHEY and CDR2 SMNVEV (reference sequence). CDR3 bases: TGTGCCAGCAGTCGCGGGACAGGGGAGGGAAAACTGTTTTTT. Translating it yields CASSRGTGEGKLFF.

The chain recombines TRBV6-9 with TRBJ1-5, with D perhaps TRBD1 (5 bases). The CDR3 spans 12 residues. Germline CDR1 MNHGY, CDR2 SVAAGI. Trimming took off 8 bases at V and 5 bases at J, with 10 bases between the two ends. As DNA, the CDR3 is TGTGCCAGCTGTGGAGGGGATCAGCCCCAGCATTTT. Translating gives CASCGGDQPQHF.

This clonotype was counted only a few times. The genes are TRBV6-2 or TRBV6-3 and TRBJ1-5; tentatively, D is TRBD1 (5 bases). Deletions cut 11 bases from V and 4 bases from J, with 18 bases between. CDR3 length: 14 residues. Germline assignment: CDR1 MNHEY and CDR2 SVGEGT. The CDR3 protein is CAGGSGGFNQPQHF. CDR3 nucleotide sequence: TGTGCCGGGGGAAGCGGAGGGTTTAATCAGCCCCAGCATTTT.

The CDR3 reads CASSLRVVGREHQPQHF. CDR3 coding DNA: TGTGCCAGCAGTTTAAGGGTCGTCGGCAGGGAGCATCAGCCCCAGCATTTT. The genes are TRBV27 and TRBJ1-5; perhaps TRBD1 as D (5 bases). V shed 2 bases and J shed 5 bases, with 19 bases lying between them. CDR3 length: 17 amino acids. The germline CDR1 and CDR2 sequences are MNHEY and SMNVEV (reference sequence).

The chain uses TRBV12-3 or TRBV12-4 and TRBJ1-1; D is uncertain. V lost 5 bases, J lost 11 bases, and 12 bases lay in between. This CDR3 contains 11 residues. The CDR3 is CASSDRLTAFF. The CDR3 nucleotides are TGTGCCAGCAGTGACCGCCTCACGGCTTTCTTT.

This clonotype occurred many times. Here the CDR3 DNA reads TGTGCCAGCAGAGAGACAGTTAACAATGAGCAGTTCTTC. Its translation is CASRETVNNEQFF. This chain joins TRBV2 and TRBJ2-1, with D possibly TRBD1 on 5 matching bases. Germline CDR1 and CDR2: SNHLY and FYNNEI. The CDR3 covers 13 residues. V lost 6 bases and J 5 bases, leaving 11 bases between the germline ends.

This clonotype was observed once. J is TRBJ2-3 and V is TRBV6-5; no clear D. V lost 0 bases and J 5 bases, leaving 18 bases between the germline ends. The CDR3 covers 17 residues. Germline values: CDR1 MNHEY, CDR2 SVGAGI. CDR3 bases: TGTGCCAGCAGTTACTCGGTGGTGAGATTTAAGATAGATACGCAGTATTTT. Translation: CASSYSVVRFKIDTQYF.

This chain connects TRBV6-1 to TRBJ2-1; the D gene could be TRBD1 or TRBD2 (5 bases each). Germline V gives CDR1 MNHNS, CDR2 SASEGT. V was cut by 0 bases and J by 15 bases, with 18 bases left in between. CDR3 length: 14 residues. The CDR3 sequence is CASSEALGGGKGFF. The CDR3, as DNA: TGTGCCAGCAGTGAAGCGCTAGGTGGGGGAAAAGGGTTCTTC.

The chain links TRBV6-5 to TRBJ1-6; unclear D gene. The CDR3 loop spans 12 amino acids. The V gene lost 5 bases and the J gene lost 9 bases, with 8 bases spanning the gap. Germline-derived CDR1 and CDR2 are MNHEY and SVGAGI. Written as DNA, the CDR3 is TGTGCCAGCAGTGGTAGCCTTTCACCCCTCCACTTT. The encoded protein is CASSGSLSPLHF.

This clonotype occurred a few times. This chain connects TRBV27 to TRBJ1-6; unclear D gene. Germline V gene lookup returns CDR1 MNHEY and CDR2 SMNVEV (reference sequence). This CDR3 is built from 14 residues. V lost 2 bases and J 8 bases, leaving 10 bases between the germline ends. The CDR3 loop is CASSLEGLDSPLHF. The CDR3 DNA reads as TGTGCCAGCAGTTTAGAGGGTCTGGATTCACCCCTCCACTTT.

There are a few counts of this clonotype. The chain joins TRBV29-1 to TRBJ1-4, with D uncertain. The CDR3 is made up of 12 amino acids. Trimming took off 3 bases at V and 3 bases at J, with 5 bases between the two ends. Germline V CDR1 and CDR2: SQVTM, ANQGSEA. The chain's CDR3 is CSVEAANEKLFF. The CDR3 DNA reads TGCAGCGTTGAGGCCGCTAATGAAAAACTGTTTTTT. The whole variable domain, filled in from reference TRBV29-1 and TRBJ1-4, reads SAVISQKPSRDICQRGTSLTIQCQVDSQVTMMFWYRQQPGQSLTLIATANQGSEATYESGFVIDKFPISRPNLTFSTLTVSNMSPEDSSIYLCSVEAANEKLFFGSGTQLSVL.

The genes are TRBV5-5 and TRBJ2-6, with D maybe TRBD2 (7 bases). The length of the CDR3 is 16 residues. The V end was cut by 2 bases, the J end by 4 bases, with 13 bases between. In germline, CDR1 is SGHKS, CDR2 YYEKEE (reference sequence). CDR3 region: CASSFGGAQGANVLTF. CDR3 nucleotide sequence: TGTGCCAGCAGCTTTGGGGGGGCGCAAGGGGCCAACGTCCTGACTTTC.

This chain links TRBV28 with TRBJ1-2; no reliable D call. Germline V gene data show CDR1 as MDHEN and CDR2 as SYDVKM. Trimming stripped 6 bases from V and 2 bases from J, with 13 bases between. The CDR3 extends over 14 amino acids. The CDR3 here is CASRKYGRNYGYTF. The CDR3 bases are TGTGCCAGCAGAAAGTACGGCCGAAACTATGGCTACACCTTC.

The chain joins TRBV5-1 to TRBJ2-7; unclear D gene. Germline loops: CDR1 SGHRS, CDR2 YFSETQ. Trimming removed 0 bases from V and 0 bases from J, with 7 bases in between. The CDR3 is 14 amino acids. The CDR3 loop reads CASSLGHSSYEQYV. CDR3 bases: TGCGCCAGCAGCTTGGGACATAGCTCCTACGAGCAGTACGTC.

This clonotype appeared a few times. The chain combines TRBV5-5 with TRBJ2-7; 8 bases are a match to TRBD1. V lost 2 bases, J lost 2 bases, and 3 bases stayed unmatched. Germline CDR1 and CDR2: SGHKS and YYEKEE (reference sequence). This CDR3 has 14 residues. CDR3 coding DNA: TGTGCCAGCAGCTTAACCAGGGGGCCCTACGAGCAGTACTTC. Its translation is CASSLTRGPYEQYF.

CDR3 residues: CASSRNTGTDTQYF. The DNA for the CDR3 is TGTGCCAGCAGCCGGAACACAGGCACAGATACGCAGTATTTT. The V gene is TRBV12-3 or TRBV12-4, the J gene TRBJ2-3; D ambiguous. The CDR3 runs to 14 residues. Between the trimmed V and J ends, which lost 6 bases and 1 base, there was a span of 11 bases.

DNA for the CDR3: TGTGCCAGCAGCAGTACGGACAGGGAAAGCTCCTACGAGCAGTACTTC. Amino acid sequence: CASSSTDRESSYEQYF. J is TRBJ2-7 and V is TRBV9; TRBD1 matches 8 bases. The germline V gene encodes CDR1 SGDLS and CDR2 YYNGEE. After removal of 4 bases from V and 0 bases from J, the junction contained 9 bases not matched to a gene. This CDR3 is 16 amino acids long.

The table lists this clonotype with many counts. The junction shows a germline mismatch at one end, possibly a read error. CDR3 coding DNA: TGTGCCAGCAGTTTGGGAAATCAAGAGACCCAGTACTTC. It encodes CASSLGNQETQYF. The chain uses TRBV5-1 and TRBJ2-5; D unclear. The germline V gene encodes CDR1 SGHRS and CDR2 YFSETQ. This CDR3 comprises 13 residues.

In its sample, this clonotype was seen many times. This rearrangement joins TRBV12-3 or TRBV12-4 to TRBJ1-5; D perhaps matches TRBD1 (5 bases). This CDR3 region has 15 residues. Deletions cut 0 bases from V and 2 bases from J, with 8 bases between. This CDR3 is CASSLALGGNQPQHF. The DNA of the CDR3 is TGTGCCAGCAGTTTAGCTCTAGGGGGCAATCAGCCCCAGCATTTT.

In its sample, this clonotype was seen a few times. The DNA for the CDR3 is TGTGCCAGCAGCTCTACCGGGACTAGCGGCCAAGAGACCCAGTACTTC. As protein: CASSSTGTSGQETQYF. The J gene is TRBJ2-5, the V gene TRBV7-3, with 11 bases identical to TRBD2. Germline CDR1 is SGHTA and CDR2 is FQGTGA. The J segment lost 1 base and the V segment lost 4 bases, leaving 5 bases of the junction unmatched. The CDR3 loop spans 16 amino acids.

This clonotype was picked up a small number of times. This chain joins TRBV29-1 and TRBJ2-5, with D possibly TRBD2 on 5 matching bases. CDR3 length: 15 amino acids. Germline V gene sequence: CDR1 SQVTM, CDR2 ANQGSEA. Trimming took off 3 bases at V and 1 base at J, with 15 bases between the two ends. CDR3 nucleotides: TGCAGCGTTGACGACTACGAGCGGATCCAAGAGACCCAGTACTTC. Translation: CSVDDYERIQETQYF.

Only a few counts were recorded for this clonotype. The CDR3 sequence is CASSEGATGRFAEAFF. In DNA, the CDR3 is TGTGCCAGCAGTGAAGGGGCGACAGGGAGGTTTGCTGAAGCTTTCTTT. This chain connects TRBV2 to TRBJ1-1; TRBD1 agrees at 7 bases. The germline V gene encodes CDR1 SNHLY and CDR2 FYNNEI. The junction had 11 bases not matched to a gene; V was cut back by 1 base and J by 6 bases. The CDR3 totals 16 residues. Filled out from reference TRBV2 and TRBJ1-1, the complete variable domain reads EPEVTQTPSHQVTQMGQEVILRCVPISNHLYFYWYRQILGQKVEFLVSFYNNEISEKSEIFDDQFSVERPDGSNFTLKIRSTKLEDSAMYFCASSEGATGRFAEAFFGQGTRLTVV.

A few counts support this clonotype. This rearrangement joins TRBV4-3 to TRBJ2-3; maybe TRBD2 (6 bases). Germline CDR1 is LGHNA and CDR2 is YSLEER. V lost 4 bases and J lost 5, with 22 bases in between. The CDR3 has 17 amino acids. The CDR3: CASSPPLRLGGQDTQYF. The CDR3 DNA sequence: TGCGCCAGCAGCCCACCCCTCCGGCTCGGGGGTCAAGATACGCAGTATTTT.

The table lists this clonotype with a few counts. The V gene is TRBV9, the J gene TRBJ2-1, with TRBD2 matching over 8 bases. This CDR3 has 17 amino acids. Trimming cost V 0 bases and J 2 bases; bases outside gene matches: 7. Looked up from germline, CDR1 is SGDLS and CDR2 is YYNGEE. The CDR3 spells CASSVGGGGPPYNEQFF. CDR3 DNA sequence: TGTGCCAGCAGCGTAGGAGGCGGGGGGCCGCCCTACAATGAGCAGTTCTTC.

The genes are TRBV12-3 or TRBV12-4 and TRBJ1-3; D ambiguous. Trimming removed 6 bases at V and 0 bases at J, with 12 bases between. CDR3 length: 15 amino acids. CDR3 DNA sequence: TGTGCCAGCAGGCGCGACGGGAACTCTGGAAACACCATATATTTT. This encodes CASRRDGNSGNTIYF.